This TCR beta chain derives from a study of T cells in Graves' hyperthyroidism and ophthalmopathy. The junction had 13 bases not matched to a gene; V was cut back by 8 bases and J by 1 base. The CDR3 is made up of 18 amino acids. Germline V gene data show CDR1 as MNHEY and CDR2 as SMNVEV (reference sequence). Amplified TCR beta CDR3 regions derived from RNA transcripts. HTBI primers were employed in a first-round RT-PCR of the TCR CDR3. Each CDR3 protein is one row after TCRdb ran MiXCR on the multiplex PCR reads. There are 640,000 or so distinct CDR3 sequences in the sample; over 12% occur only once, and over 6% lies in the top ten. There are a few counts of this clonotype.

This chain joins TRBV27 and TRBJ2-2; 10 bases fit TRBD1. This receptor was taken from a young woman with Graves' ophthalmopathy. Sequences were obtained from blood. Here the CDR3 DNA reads TGTGCCAGCCTCCCGGCCCCCCGGACAGGGGGGAACACCGGGGAGCTGTTTTTT. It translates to CASLPAPRTGGNTGELFF.